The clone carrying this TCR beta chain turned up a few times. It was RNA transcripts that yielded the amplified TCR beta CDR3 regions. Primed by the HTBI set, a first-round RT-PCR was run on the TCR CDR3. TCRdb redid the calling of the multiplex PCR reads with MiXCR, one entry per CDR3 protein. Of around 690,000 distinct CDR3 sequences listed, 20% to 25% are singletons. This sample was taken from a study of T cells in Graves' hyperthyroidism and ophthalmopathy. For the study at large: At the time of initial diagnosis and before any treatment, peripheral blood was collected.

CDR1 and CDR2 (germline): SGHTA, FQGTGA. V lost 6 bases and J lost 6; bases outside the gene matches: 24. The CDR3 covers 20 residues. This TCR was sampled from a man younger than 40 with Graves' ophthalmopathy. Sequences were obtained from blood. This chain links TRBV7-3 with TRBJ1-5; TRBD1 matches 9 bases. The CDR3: CASRRQGGDRVRGGCQPQHF. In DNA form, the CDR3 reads TGTGCCAGCAGACGCCAAGGGGGGGACAGGGTCCGCGGCGGGTGTCAGCCCCAGCATTTT.